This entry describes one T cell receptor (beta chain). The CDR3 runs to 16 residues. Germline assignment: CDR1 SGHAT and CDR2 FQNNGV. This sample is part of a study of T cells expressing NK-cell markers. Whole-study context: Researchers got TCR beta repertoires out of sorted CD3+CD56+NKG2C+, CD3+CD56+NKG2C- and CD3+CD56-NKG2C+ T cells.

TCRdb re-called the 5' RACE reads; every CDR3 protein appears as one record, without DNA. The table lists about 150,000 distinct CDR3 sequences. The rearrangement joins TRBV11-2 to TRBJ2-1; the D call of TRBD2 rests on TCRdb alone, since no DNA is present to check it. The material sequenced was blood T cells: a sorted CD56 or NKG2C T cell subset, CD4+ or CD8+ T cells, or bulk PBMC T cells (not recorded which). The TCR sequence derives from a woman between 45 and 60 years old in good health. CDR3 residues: CASSWTSGRKDNEQFF.